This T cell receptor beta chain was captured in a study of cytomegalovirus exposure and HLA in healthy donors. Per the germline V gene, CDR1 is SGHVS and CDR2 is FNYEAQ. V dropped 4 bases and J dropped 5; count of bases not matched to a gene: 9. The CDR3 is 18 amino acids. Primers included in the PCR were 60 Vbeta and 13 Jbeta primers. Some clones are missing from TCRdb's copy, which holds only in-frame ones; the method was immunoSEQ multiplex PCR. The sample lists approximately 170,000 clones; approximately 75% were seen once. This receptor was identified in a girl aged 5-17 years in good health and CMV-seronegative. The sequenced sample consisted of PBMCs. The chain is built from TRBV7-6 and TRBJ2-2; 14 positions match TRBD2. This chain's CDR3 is CASSSPQGLAGGTGELFF. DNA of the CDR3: TGTGCCAGCAGCTCCCCGCAAGGACTAGCGGGGGGAACCGGGGAGCTGTTTTTT.